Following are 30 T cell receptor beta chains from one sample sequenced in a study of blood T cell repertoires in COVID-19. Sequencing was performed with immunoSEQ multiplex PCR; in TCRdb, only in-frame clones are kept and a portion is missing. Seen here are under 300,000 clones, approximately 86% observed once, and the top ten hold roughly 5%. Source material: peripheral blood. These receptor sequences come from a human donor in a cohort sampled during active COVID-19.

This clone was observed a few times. The CDR3 nucleotides read TGTGCCAGCAGCTTGTACCTAGCGGGGACCTACGAGCAGTACTTC. The encoded protein is CASSLYLAGTYEQYF. This chain uses TRBV5-8 with TRBJ2-7, with TRBD2 matching over 9 bases. V gave up 1 base and J gave up 2 bases; unmatched junction bases: 4. The CDR3 extends over 15 amino acids. Germline CDR1 SGHTS, CDR2 YDEGEE.

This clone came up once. This CDR3 is CASSLGIRAGEGNTIYF. The CDR3 region has the DNA TGTGCCAGCAGCTTAGGGATCCGGGCAGGGGAAGGAAACACCATATATTTT. The chain employs TRBV7-2 and TRBJ1-3; possibly TRBD1 for D (6 bases). This CDR3 comprises 17 residues. Per the germline V gene, CDR1 is SGHTA and CDR2 is FQGNSA. Trimming stripped 1 base from V and 4 bases from J, with 17 bases between. Full variable domain (rest looked up from reference TRBV7-2 and TRBJ1-3): GAGVSQSPSNKVTEKGKDVELRCDPISGHTALYWYRQSLGQGLEFLIYFQGNSAPDKSGLPSDRFSAERTGGSVSTLTIQRTQQEDSAVYLCASSLGIRAGEGNTIYFGEGSWLTVV.

CDR3 in DNA: TGTGCCAGCACCCAATTCCCCCAGGGGGCCTCTGGAAACACCATATATTTT. It codes for CASTQFPQGASGNTIYF. The chain links TRBV11-2 to TRBJ1-3; the match to TRBD1 covers 8 bases. The V and J ends lost 7 bases and 0 bases, in that order; junction bases with no gene match: 11. Per the germline V gene, CDR1 is SGHAT and CDR2 is FQNNGV. The CDR3 covers 17 residues.

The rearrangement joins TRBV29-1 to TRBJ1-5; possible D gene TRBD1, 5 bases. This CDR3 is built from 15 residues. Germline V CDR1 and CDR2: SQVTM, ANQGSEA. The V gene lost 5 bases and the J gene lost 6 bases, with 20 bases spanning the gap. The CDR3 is CSVSVGDQRSQPQHF. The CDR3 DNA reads TGCAGCGTTTCAGTAGGGGATCAAAGAAGTCAGCCCCAGCATTTT.

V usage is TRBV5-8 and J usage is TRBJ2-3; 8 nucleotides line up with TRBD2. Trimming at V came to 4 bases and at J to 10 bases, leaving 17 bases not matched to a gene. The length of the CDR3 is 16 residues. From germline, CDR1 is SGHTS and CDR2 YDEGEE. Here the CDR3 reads CASSGLRTSKGRPQYF. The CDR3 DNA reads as TGTGCCAGCAGCGGCCTGAGGACTAGCAAGGGGCGGCCGCAGTATTTT.

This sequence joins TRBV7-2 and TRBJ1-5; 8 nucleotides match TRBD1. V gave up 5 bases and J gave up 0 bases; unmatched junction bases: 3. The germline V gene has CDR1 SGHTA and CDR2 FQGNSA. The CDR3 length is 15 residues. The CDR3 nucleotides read TGTGCCAGCAGCGGACAGGGAAATAGCAATCAGCCCCAGCATTTT. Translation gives CASSGQGNSNQPQHF.

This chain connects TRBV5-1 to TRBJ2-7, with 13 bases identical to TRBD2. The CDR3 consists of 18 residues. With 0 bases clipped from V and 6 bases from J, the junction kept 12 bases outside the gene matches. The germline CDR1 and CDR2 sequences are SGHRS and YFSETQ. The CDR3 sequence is CASSLEGGTSGRASEQYF. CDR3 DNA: TGCGCCAGCAGCTTGGAGGGGGGAACTAGCGGGAGGGCCAGCGAGCAGTACTTC.

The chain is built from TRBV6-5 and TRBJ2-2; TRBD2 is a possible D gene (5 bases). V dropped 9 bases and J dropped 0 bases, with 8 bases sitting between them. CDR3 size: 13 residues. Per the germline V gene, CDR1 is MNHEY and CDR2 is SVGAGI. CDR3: CARGDTNTGELFF. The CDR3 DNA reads TGTGCCAGGGGAGACACGAACACCGGGGAGCTGTTTTTT.

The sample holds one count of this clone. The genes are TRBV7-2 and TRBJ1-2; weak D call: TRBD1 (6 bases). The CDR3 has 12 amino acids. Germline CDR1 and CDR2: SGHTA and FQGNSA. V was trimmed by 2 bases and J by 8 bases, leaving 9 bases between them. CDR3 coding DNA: TGTGCCAGCAGCTTAAGGGGGACCGGCTACACCTTC. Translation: CASSLRGTGYTF.

CDR3 protein: CASSSLLRTYRGSPLHF. Here the CDR3 DNA reads TGTGCCAGCAGTTCCTTACTGAGGACCTACAGGGGTTCACCCCTCCACTTT. This chain connects TRBV27 to TRBJ1-6; 7 bases are shared with TRBD1. The CDR3 length is 17 residues. Germline-derived CDR1 and CDR2 are MNHEY and SMNVEV (reference sequence). Trimming cost V 4 bases and J 9 bases; bases outside gene matches: 15.

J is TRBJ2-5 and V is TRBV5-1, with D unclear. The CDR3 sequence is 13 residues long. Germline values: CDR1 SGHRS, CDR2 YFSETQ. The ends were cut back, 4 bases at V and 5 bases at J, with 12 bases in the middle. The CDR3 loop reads CASSPRPHETQYF. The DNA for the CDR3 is TGCGCCAGCAGCCCTAGACCACATGAGACCCAGTACTTC.

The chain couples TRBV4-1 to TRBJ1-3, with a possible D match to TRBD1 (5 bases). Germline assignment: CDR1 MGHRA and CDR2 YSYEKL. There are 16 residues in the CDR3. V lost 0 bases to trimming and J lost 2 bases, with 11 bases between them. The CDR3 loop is CASSQEPGGAGNTIYF. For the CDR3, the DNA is TGCGCCAGCAGCCAAGAGCCGGGAGGGGCTGGAAACACCATATATTTT.

The CDR3 sequence: CSVDQSGGAPWTQYF. CDR3 DNA: TGCAGCGTTGATCAGAGCGGGGGAGCCCCATGGACCCAGTACTTC. The gene calls are TRBV29-1 and TRBJ2-5; 8 nucleotides agree with TRBD2. Germline lookup yields CDR1 SQVTM and CDR2 ANQGSEA. Losses at the gene ends were 3 bases for V and 7 bases for J; bases not matched to a gene: 13. The CDR3 consists of 15 residues.

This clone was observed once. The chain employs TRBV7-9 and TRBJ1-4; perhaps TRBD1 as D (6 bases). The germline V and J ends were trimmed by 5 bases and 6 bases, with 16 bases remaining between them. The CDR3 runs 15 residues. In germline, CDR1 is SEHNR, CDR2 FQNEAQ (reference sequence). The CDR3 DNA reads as TGTGCCAGCAGCGAGACAGGTTTAAGAGATGAAAAACTGTTTTTT. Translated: CASSETGLRDEKLFF.

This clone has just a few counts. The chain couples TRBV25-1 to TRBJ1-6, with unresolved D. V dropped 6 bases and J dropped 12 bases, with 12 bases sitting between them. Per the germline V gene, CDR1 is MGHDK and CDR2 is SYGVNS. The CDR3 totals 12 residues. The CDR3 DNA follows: TGTGCCAGCAGCGAAGGAGGGAGACCCCTCCACTTT. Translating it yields CASSEGGRPLHF.

CDR3 loop: CASSALSVRGSGNTIYF. DNA for the CDR3: TGTGCCAGTAGCGCCCTTTCAGTTCGGGGCTCTGGAAACACCATATATTTT. The gene calls are TRBV19 and TRBJ1-3; no definite D call. Germline V lookup: CDR1 LNHDA, CDR2 SQIVND (reference sequence). V was clipped by 6 bases and J by 0 bases, with 18 bases between them. The CDR3 loop spans 17 amino acids.

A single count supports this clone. CDR3: CASSYTVNTEAFF. CDR3 nucleotide sequence: TGTGCCAGCAGTTATACAGTGAACACTGAAGCTTTCTTT. This chain uses TRBV6-5 with TRBJ1-1; D unclear. Germline CDR1 reads MNHEY; CDR2 reads SVGAGI. CDR3 length equals 13 residues. Trimming left V 3 bases short and J 0 bases short, with 5 bases between.

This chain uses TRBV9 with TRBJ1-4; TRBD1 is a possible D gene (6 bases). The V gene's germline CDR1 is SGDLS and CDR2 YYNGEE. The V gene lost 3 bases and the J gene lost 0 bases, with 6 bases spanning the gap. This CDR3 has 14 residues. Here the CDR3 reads CASSGQATNEKLFF. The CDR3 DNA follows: TGTGCCAGCAGCGGACAGGCAACTAATGAAAAACTGTTTTTT.

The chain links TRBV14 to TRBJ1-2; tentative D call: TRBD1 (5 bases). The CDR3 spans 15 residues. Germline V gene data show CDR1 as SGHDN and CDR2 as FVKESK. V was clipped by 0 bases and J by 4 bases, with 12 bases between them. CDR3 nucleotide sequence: TGTGCCAGCAGCCAAGATTTCAGGGCCGTCTATGGCTACACCTTC. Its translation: CASSQDFRAVYGYTF.

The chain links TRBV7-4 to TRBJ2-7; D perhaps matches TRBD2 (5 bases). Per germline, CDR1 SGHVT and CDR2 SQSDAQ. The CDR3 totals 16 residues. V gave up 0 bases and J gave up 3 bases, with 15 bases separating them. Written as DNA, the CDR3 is TGTGCCAGCAGCTTAGCCCGGACGGGAAGCCACTACGAGCAGTACTTC. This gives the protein CASSLARTGSHYEQYF.

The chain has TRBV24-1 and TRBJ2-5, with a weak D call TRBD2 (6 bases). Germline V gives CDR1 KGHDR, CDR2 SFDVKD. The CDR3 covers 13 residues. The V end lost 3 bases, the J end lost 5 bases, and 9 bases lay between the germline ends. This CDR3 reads CATSDGGAETQYF. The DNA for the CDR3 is TGTGCCACCAGTGATGGCGGGGCGGAGACCCAGTACTTC.

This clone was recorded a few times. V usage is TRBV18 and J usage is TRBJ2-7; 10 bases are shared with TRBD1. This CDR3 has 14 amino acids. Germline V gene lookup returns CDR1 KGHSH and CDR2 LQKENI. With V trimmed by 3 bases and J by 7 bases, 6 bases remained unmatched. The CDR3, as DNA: TGTGCCAGCTCACCCCTGGACAGGGGGGGAGAGCAGTACTTC. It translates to CASSPLDRGGEQYF.

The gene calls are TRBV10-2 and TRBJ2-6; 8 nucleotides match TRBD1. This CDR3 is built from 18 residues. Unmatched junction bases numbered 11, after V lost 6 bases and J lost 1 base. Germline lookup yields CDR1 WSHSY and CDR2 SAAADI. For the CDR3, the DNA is TGCGCCAGCAGCCTCGTTGCAGGGGGCGCTTCTGGGGCCAACGTCCTGACTTTC. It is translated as CASSLVAGGASGANVLTF.

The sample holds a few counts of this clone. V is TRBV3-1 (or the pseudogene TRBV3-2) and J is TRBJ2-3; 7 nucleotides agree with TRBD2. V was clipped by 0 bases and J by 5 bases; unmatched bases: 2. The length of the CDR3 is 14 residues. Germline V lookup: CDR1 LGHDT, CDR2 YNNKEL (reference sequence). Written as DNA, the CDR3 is TGTGCCAGCAGCCAAGAAGCGGGGATAGATACGCAGTATTTT. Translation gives CASSQEAGIDTQYF.

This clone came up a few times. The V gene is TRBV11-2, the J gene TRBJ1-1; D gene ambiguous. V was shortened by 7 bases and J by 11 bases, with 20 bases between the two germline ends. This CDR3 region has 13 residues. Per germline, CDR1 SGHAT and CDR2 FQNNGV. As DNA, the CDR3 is TGTGCCAGCACTATACTAGGAAGGGAAATGGCTTTCTTT. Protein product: CASTILGREMAFF.

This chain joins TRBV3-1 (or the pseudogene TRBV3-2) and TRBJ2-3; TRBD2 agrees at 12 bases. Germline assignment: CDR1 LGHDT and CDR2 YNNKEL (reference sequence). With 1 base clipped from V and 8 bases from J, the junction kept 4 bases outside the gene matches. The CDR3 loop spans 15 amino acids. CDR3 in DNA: TGTGCCAGCAGCCAAGGGACTAGCGGGACGGGTACGCAGTATTTT. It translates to CASSQGTSGTGTQYF.

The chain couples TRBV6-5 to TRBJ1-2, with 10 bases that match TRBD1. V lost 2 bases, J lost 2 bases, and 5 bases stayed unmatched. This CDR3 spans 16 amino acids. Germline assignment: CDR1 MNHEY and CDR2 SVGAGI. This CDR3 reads CASSYGRTGGNYGYTF. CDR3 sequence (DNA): TGTGCCAGCAGTTACGGGAGGACAGGGGGAAACTATGGCTACACCTTC.

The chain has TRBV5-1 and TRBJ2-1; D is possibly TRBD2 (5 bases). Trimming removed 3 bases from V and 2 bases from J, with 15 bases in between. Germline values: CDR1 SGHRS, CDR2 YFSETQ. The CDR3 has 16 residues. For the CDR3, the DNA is TGCGCCAGCAGCTCCCCGGGTGAGGGAACCTACAATGAGCAGTTCTTC. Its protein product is CASSSPGEGTYNEQFF.

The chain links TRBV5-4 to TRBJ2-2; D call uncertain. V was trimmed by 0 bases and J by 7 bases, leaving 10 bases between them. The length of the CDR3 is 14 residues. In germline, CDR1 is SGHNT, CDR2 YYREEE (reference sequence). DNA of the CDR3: TGTGCCAGCAGCTTGGCCTCTAACGACGGGGAGCTGTTTTTT. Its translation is CASSLASNDGELFF.

The CDR3 region is CASSLFGSGRAPSYNEQFF. In DNA, the CDR3 is TGTGCCAGCAGCTTGTTTGGTAGCGGGAGGGCACCCTCCTACAATGAGCAGTTCTTC. The chain joins TRBV5-5 to TRBJ2-1, with 11 bases lining up with TRBD2. The germline V gene encodes CDR1 SGHKS and CDR2 YYEKEE (reference sequence). V lost 1 base, J lost 0 bases, and 9 bases stayed unmatched. The CDR3 totals 19 residues.